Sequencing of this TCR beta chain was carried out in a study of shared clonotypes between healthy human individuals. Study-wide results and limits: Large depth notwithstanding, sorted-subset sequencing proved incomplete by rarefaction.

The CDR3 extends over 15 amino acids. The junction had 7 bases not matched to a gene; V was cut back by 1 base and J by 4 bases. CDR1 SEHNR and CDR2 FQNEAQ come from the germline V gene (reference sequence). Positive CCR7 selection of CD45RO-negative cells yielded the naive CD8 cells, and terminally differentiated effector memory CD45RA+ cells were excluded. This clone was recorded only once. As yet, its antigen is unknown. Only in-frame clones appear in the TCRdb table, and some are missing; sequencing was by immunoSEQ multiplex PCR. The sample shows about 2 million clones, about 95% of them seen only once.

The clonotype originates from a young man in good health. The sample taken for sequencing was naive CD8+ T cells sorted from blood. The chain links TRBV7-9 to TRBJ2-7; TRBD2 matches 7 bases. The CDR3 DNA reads TGTGCCAGCAGCTTAGTGGGGGAGGGCGGTTACGAGCAGTACTTC. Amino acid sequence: CASSLVGEGGYEQYF.